This T cell receptor (beta chain) was profiled in a study of T cells after yellow fever vaccination. Overall study context: In the case of low-cell-number fractions, SMART-Seq v4 Ultra Low Input was used for preparation.

TCR cDNA, made by 5'RACE template switching, carried an added universal primer site and UMIs. TCRdb ran MiXCR on the 5' RACE reads and lists one entry per CDR3 protein. The sample contains some 350,000 distinct CDR3 sequences, roughly 11% of which appear only once. This clonotype was counted only a few times. The CDR3 has 13 amino acids. V lost 3 bases and J 2 bases, leaving 8 bases between the germline ends. Sequenced here: PBMCs, sampled on the day of the first yellow fever vaccination. This chain joins TRBV12-3 or TRBV12-4 and TRBJ2-7; D remains unclear. This clonotype was obtained from a man aged 18 to 29 who received the YFV17D yellow fever vaccine. In DNA, the CDR3 is TGTGCCAGCAGTTTGGGGTCCGCCTACGAGCAGTACTTC. This codes for CASSLGSAYEQYF.